Below are 13 T cell receptor beta chains sequenced from a single sample in a study of human T cells and chemical hapten exposure. MiXCR was run by TCRdb on the RACE reads, yielding one entry per CDR3 protein. Here the sample spans about 260,000 distinct CDR3 sequences, about 9% being singletons. Regarding time point: pre-sensitization, week 0. This sample's treatment: therapeutic diphenylcyclopropenone sensitization with weekly scalp DPC. The sequenced sample was whole blood, obtained in connection with sensitization to the hapten diphenylcyclopropenone (DPC). Receptors originate from a woman aged 35 to 49 with alopecia areata. Some clones in this sample may be carry-over from other donors' samples.

This clonotype has ten or more counts. CDR3 in DNA: TGCGCCAGCAGCCCCGGGACTGTATCCTACGAGCAGTACTTC. It yields the protein CASSPGTVSYEQYF. The rearrangement links TRBV5-1 to TRBJ2-7; D is possibly TRBD2 (6 bases). V lost 4 bases and J 1 base, leaving 12 bases between the germline ends. Germline V lookup: CDR1 SGHRS, CDR2 YFSETQ. The CDR3 is 14 amino acids.

There are many counts of this clonotype. Here the CDR3 reads CASSEQTGGGNQPQHF. CDR3 DNA sequence: TGTGCCAGCAGTGAACAGACAGGGGGAGGCAATCAGCCCCAGCATTTT. The chain has TRBV6-1 and TRBJ1-5; 9 nucleotides align to TRBD1. CDR1 is MNHNS, CDR2 SASEGT, per germline. Trimming took 2 bases from V and 2 from J; bases not matched to a gene: 4. The CDR3 has 16 residues.

The chain links TRBV5-1 to TRBJ2-3; 7 bases map to TRBD1. This CDR3 has 15 amino acids. After removal of 3 bases from V and 0 bases from J, the junction contained 4 bases not matched to a gene. The V gene's germline CDR1 is SGHRS and CDR2 YFSETQ. The CDR3 DNA reads as TGCGCCAGCAGCTCTGCAGGGGGTAGCACAGATACGCAGTATTTT. As protein: CASSSAGGSTDTQYF. Variable domain in full (rest from reference TRBV5-1 and TRBJ2-3): KAGVTQTPRYLIKTRGQQVTLSCSPISGHRSVSWYQQTPGQGLQFLFEYFSETQRNKGNFPGRFSGRQFSNSRSEMNVSTLELGDSALYLCASSSAGGSTDTQYFGPGTRLTVL.

V usage is TRBV28 and J usage is TRBJ2-7; no definite D call. This CDR3 is built from 13 residues. The V gene's germline CDR1 is MDHEN and CDR2 SYDVKM. The V end lost 6 bases, the J end lost 1 base, and 10 bases lay between the germline ends. The CDR3 DNA reads as TGTGCCAGCAGGCTAATGAGATCCTACGAGCAGTACTTC. It encodes CASRLMRSYEQYF.

The V gene is TRBV28, the J gene TRBJ1-2, with TRBD1 matching 12 bases. The germline V gene encodes CDR1 MDHEN and CDR2 SYDVKM. The CDR3 has 15 residues. J was trimmed by 6 bases and V by 6 bases; bases with no gene match: 8. CDR3 amino acids: CASRKGQGALDGYTF. CDR3 in DNA: TGTGCCAGCAGGAAGGGACAGGGGGCTCTGGATGGCTACACCTTC.

This clonotype appeared a few times. The chain is built from TRBV21-1 and TRBJ2-4; no DNA check was done on the table's D call, TRBD2. TRBV21-1 corresponds to a pseudogene. This CDR3 contains 12 residues. The CDR3 nucleotides are TGTGCCAGCGGGAGGGCCAAAAACATTCAGTACTTC. This codes for CASGRAKNIQYF.

The chain uses TRBV20-1 and TRBJ2-7; D is ambiguous. Trimming took 3 bases from V and 1 from J, leaving 13 bases between them. Germline CDR1 reads DFQATT; CDR2 reads SNEGSKA (reference sequence). The CDR3 sequence is 14 residues long. The CDR3 bases are TGCAGTGCTAGGAAGGTCGTCGGATCCTACGAGCAGTACTTC. Translation gives CSARKVVGSYEQYF.

This clonotype was detected ten times or more. The chain has TRBV15 and TRBJ2-7, with D possibly called TRBD1 or TRBD2 (5 bases each). The CDR3 has 14 residues. V was clipped by 0 bases and J by 2 bases, with 8 bases between them. CDR1 is LNHNV, CDR2 YYDKDF, per germline (reference sequence). Here the CDR3 reads CATSREGRPYEQYF. Written as DNA, the CDR3 is TGTGCCACCAGCAGAGAGGGACGGCCCTACGAGCAGTACTTC. The complete variable domain, with remaining parts taken from reference TRBV15 and TRBJ2-7, reads DAMVIQNPRYQVTQFGKPVTLSCSQTLNHNVMYWYQQKSSQAPKLLFHYYDKDFNNEADTPDNFQSRRPNTSFCFLDIRSPGLGDTAMYLCATSREGRPYEQYFGPGTRLTVT.

This clonotype was seen repeatedly, ten times or more. The chain has TRBV7-9 and TRBJ2-5, with TRBD2 matching 10 bases. The CDR3 runs 15 residues. Germline-derived CDR1 and CDR2 are SEHNR and FQNEAQ (reference sequence). Trimming took 0 bases from V and 4 from J; bases not matched to a gene: 2. The CDR3 bases are TGTGCCAGCAGCTTAGCCCTAGCGGGAGTAGAGACCCAGTACTTC. Translating it yields CASSLALAGVETQYF.

This clonotype was recorded a few times. The J gene is TRBJ2-7, the V gene TRBV28; D is unclear. This CDR3 is built from 12 residues. The V end was cut by 7 bases, the J end by 3 bases, with 10 bases between. Germline V gives CDR1 MDHEN, CDR2 SYDVKM. The CDR3 nucleotides are TGTGCCAGCACCTCAAGCCGCTACGAGCAGTACTTC. Protein sequence: CASTSSRYEQYF.

This clonotype was seen more than once but under ten times. The V call is TRBV5-1, the J call TRBJ1-2; TRBD1 is a possible D gene (6 bases). The CDR3 loop spans 18 amino acids. Germline CDR1 and CDR2: SGHRS and YFSETQ. Trimming took 4 bases from V and 7 from J, leaving 29 bases between them. The CDR3 region is CASSPTTGSIHGGSGYTF. CDR3 bases: TGCGCCAGCAGCCCTACGACAGGCTCCATCCATGGGGGAAGTGGCTACACCTTC.

This clonotype has a count of ten or more. The chain recombines TRBV28 with TRBJ1-1, with TRBD1 matching over 10 bases. CDR3 length: 13 amino acids. With V trimmed by 8 bases and J by 11 bases, 11 bases remained unmatched. Germline V CDR1 and CDR2: MDHEN, SYDVKM. The CDR3 region is CASRPGQGFLAFF. The CDR3 DNA reads as TGTGCCAGCCGACCGGGACAGGGGTTTTTGGCTTTCTTT.

V usage is TRBV28 and J usage is TRBJ1-5; a possible D gene is TRBD1 (5 bases). The CDR3 totals 13 residues. With 9 bases removed from V and 9 bases from J, the gap between germline ends came to 18 bases. Germline lookup yields CDR1 MDHEN and CDR2 SYDVKM. Here the CDR3 DNA reads TGTGCCAGTGATACCCAGGGAACAGGGCCCCAGCATTTT. Encoded protein: CASDTQGTGPQHF.